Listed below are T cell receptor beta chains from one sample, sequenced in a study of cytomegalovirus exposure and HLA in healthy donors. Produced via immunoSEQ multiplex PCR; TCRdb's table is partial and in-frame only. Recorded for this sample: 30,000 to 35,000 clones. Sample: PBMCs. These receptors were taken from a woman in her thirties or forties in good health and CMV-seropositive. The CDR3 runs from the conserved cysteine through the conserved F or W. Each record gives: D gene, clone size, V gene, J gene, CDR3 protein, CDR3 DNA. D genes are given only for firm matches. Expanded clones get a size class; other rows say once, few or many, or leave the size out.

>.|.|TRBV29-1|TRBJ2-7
CSVGSGAEQYF
TGCAGCGTCGGTAGCGGCGCCGAGCAGTACTTC
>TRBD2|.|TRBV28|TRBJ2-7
CASSLTPSGRAFRF
TGTGCCAGCAGCCTGACCCCTAGCGGGAGGGCCTTTCGCTTC
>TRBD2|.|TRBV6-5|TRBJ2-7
CASTPGGRAYEQYF
TGTGCCAGCACCCCCGGAGGGAGGGCCTACGAGCAGTACTTC
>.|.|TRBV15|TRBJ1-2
CATSRVRVAYGYTF
TGTGCCACCAGCAGAGTTCGGGTTGCCTATGGCTACACCTTC
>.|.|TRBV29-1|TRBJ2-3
CSVALDLATDTQYF
TGCAGCGTTGCCCTAGATCTAGCGACAGATACGCAGTATTTT
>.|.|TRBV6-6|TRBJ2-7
CASVPSGHSYEQYF
TGTGCCAGCGTCCCGTCGGGACACTCCTACGAGCAGTACTTC
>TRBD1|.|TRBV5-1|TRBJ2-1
CASNGDSHNEQFF
TGCGCAAGCAATGGGGACAGCCACAATGAGCAGTTCTTC
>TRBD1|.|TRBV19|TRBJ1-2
CASSLRYRGGYGYTF
TGTGCCAGTAGTCTCCGCTACAGGGGAGGCTATGGCTACACCTTC
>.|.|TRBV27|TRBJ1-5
CASSFGGLGNQPQHF
TGTGCCAGCAGTTTCGGAGGGTTGGGCAATCAGCCCCAGCATTTT
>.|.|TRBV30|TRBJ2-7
CCISRDNYEQYF
TGTTGTATTTCGAGGGATAACTACGAGCAGTACTTC
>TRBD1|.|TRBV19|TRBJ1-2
CASNELRTGNYGYTF
TGTGCCAGTAACGAACTGCGGACAGGGAACTATGGCTACACCTTC
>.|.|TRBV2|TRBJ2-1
CASSDYLGGEQFF
TGTGCCAGCAGTGACTACCTAGGGGGTGAGCAGTTCTTC
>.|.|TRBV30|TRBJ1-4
CAWSGGSRTPEKLFF
TGTGCCTGGAGTGGAGGGAGTCGTACCCCTGAAAAACTGTTTTTT
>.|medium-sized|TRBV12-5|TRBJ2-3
CASALLYTDTQYF
TGTGCTAGTGCCCTCCTATACACAGATACGCAGTATTTT
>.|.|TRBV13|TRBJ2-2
CASSPRGTGELFF
TGTGCCAGCAGCCCCAGGGGAACCGGGGAGCTGTTTTTT
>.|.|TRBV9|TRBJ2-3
CASSVAGTDTQYF
TGTGCCAGCAGCGTCGCGGGCACAGATACGCAGTATTTT
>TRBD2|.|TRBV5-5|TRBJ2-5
CASRGEIAGSQETQYF
TGTGCCAGCAGGGGGGAGATAGCGGGCTCACAAGAGACCCAGTACTTC
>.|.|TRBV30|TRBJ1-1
CAWSVNFGREAFF
TGTGCCTGGAGTGTCAATTTCGGGAGAGAAGCTTTCTTT
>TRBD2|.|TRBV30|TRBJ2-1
CACPRIGLAGPSRGEQFF
TGTGCCTGTCCCCGCATCGGGCTAGCGGGCCCCTCGAGGGGCGAGCAGTTCTTC
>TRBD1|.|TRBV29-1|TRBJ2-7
CSVGQGAREQYF
TGCAGCGTTGGACAGGGGGCTAGGGAGCAGTACTTC
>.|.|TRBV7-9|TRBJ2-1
CASIQVVGYRYNEQFF
TGTGCCAGCATCCAGGTCGTGGGCTACAGATACAATGAGCAGTTCTTC
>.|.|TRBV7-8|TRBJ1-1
CASSLLGGNTEAFF
TGTGCCAGCAGCTTATTGGGGGGGAACACTGAAGCTTTCTTT
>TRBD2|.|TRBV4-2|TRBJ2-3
CASSTGTSGSTDTQYF
TGTGCCAGCAGCACCGGGACTAGCGGTAGCACAGATACGCAGTATTTT
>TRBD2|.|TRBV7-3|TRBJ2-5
CASSTGTSGSETQYF
TGTGCCAGCAGCACAGGGACTAGCGGGAGCGAGACCCAGTACTTC
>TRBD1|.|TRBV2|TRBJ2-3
CASSRGQGGDTQYF
TGTGCCAGCAGTCGGGGACAGGGCGGAGATACGCAGTATTTT
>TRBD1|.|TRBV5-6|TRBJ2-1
CASSFTGTGAMDEQFF
TGTGCCAGCAGCTTTACCGGGACAGGGGCGATGGATGAGCAGTTCTTC
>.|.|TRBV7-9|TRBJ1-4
CASSSATYSTNEKLFF
TGTGCCAGCAGCTCAGCGACATACTCAACTAATGAAAAACTGTTTTTT
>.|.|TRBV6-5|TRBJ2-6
CASSYEGAGANVLTF
TGTGCCAGCAGTTACGAGGGAGCCGGGGCCAACGTCCTGACTTTC
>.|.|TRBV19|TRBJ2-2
CASIRGAYSGELFF
TGTGCCAGTATACGGGGGGCCTATTCCGGGGAGCTGTTTTTT
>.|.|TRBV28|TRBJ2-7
CASSLEGGPTPHEQYF
TGTGCCAGCAGTTTGGAAGGCGGCCCCACCCCCCACGAGCAGTACTTC
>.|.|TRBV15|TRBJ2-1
CATSRDPGDEQFF
TGTGCCACCAGCAGAGATCCGGGGGATGAGCAGTTCTTC
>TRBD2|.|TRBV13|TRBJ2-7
CASSLEGDYYEQYF
TGTGCCAGCAGCTTAGAAGGGGACTACTACGAGCAGTACTTC
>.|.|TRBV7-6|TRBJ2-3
CASSPGLPLTSTDTQYF
TGTGCCAGCAGCCCCGGACTACCACTTACTAGCACAGATACGCAGTATTTT
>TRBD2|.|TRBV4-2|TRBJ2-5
CASSFRLAEETQYF
TGTGCCAGCAGCTTTCGACTAGCGGAAGAGACCCAGTACTTC
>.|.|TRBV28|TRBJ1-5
CASSLKGDQPQHF
TGTGCCAGCAGTTTAAAGGGGGACCAGCCCCAGCATTTT
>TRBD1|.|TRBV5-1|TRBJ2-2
CASSPTNRGPNTGELFF
TGCGCCAGCAGCCCCACTAACAGGGGGCCGAACACCGGGGAGCTGTTTTTT
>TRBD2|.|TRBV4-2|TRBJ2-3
CASRYGLAGAMDTQYF
TGTGCCAGCAGATATGGACTAGCGGGCGCAATGGATACGCAGTATTTT
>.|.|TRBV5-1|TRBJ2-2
CASSEEGPERSGGELFF
TGCGCCAGCAGCGAGGAGGGGCCGGAAAGGAGTGGCGGGGAGCTGTTTTTT
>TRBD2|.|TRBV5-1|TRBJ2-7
CASSLVGGRLYEQYF
TGCGCCAGCAGCTTGGTGGGCGGGAGACTCTACGAGCAGTACTTC
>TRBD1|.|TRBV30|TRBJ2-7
CAWVRDRAYEQYF
TGTGCCTGGGTCCGGGACAGAGCCTACGAGCAGTACTTC
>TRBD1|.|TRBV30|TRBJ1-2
CAWGDSNYGYTF
TGTGCCTGGGGGGACAGTAACTATGGCTACACCTTC
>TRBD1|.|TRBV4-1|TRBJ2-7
CASSQDNGQGYYEQYF
TGCGCCAGCAGCCAAGATAACGGACAGGGTTATTACGAGCAGTACTTC